This T cell receptor (beta chain) was identified in a study of cytomegalovirus exposure and HLA in healthy donors (dated by TCRdb to about 2017). About the study as a whole: A later analysis indicated that the 110 or so validation repertoires were generated on the platform also employed for the approximately 690 repertoires of the first cohort. The study aimed to test whether cataloging public T cell receptors could reveal signatures of past pathogen exposure. A separate validation cohort of 100 to 150 different subjects was used in addition to the approximately 640-subject first cohort. High-throughput TCR immunosequencing, statistical association of individual TCRs with disease status, and machine learning were combined to predict cytomegalovirus infection status.

The donors were included in the validation cohort of 90 to 150 subjects, a group kept apart from the roughly 670-subject first cohort. General conclusions and limits of the study: In vitro tests confirmed that three of the cytomegalovirus-associated TCR beta chains recognize cytomegalovirus antigens. Subsequent analysis determined that TCRs grouped into clusters in the first cohort also showed a tendency toward co-occurrence across the approximately 110 validation repertoires, and 90% to 95% of cluster scores exceeded 0. It was suggested by the authors that the approach could potentially be generalized to other disease states and immunological phenotypes. The classifier was reported to diagnose cytomegalovirus status with high specificity and sensitivity in both the original and validation cohorts. A total of 150 to 200 TCR beta chains were listed by the study as associated with cytomegalovirus. All 120 or so repertoires were used to score co-occurrence in the validation cohort in a later analysis, because that analysis had no HLA typing for the cohort. Most TCR sequences were seen in very few donors, while some public TCRs were found in many individuals.

A note on this clone: Its antigen is currently not known. Nothing much larger sits one base from this clone, and base qualities are not available.

Library generation was performed with the immunoSEQ multiplex PCR assay. Per the source publication's procedure: A statistical classification framework was built for diagnosing cytomegalovirus status from the catalog of TCR beta chain sequences. The table comes from immuneACCESS by way of TCRdb, which keeps in-frame sequences with V and J called. Part of the clones is missing from these tables; in studies checked, under half for an unresolved V gene and the rest for unknown reasons. Clonal size and the V and J genes are those of that table, whereas D and trimming came from the DNA. Present in this sample are 110,000 or so clones, 70% to 90% of which were seen just once. Clones ranked in the top ten supply over 3% of the sample. From a lookup of the germline V gene, CDR1 and CDR2 are SGHVS and FNYEAQ. V drops 1 base and J drops 5 bases, leaving 11 bases in between. From the cysteine through the phenylalanine, the CDR3 covers 14 amino acids. This entry keeps only the CDR3 DNA: 42 bases, framed from base 1.

The chain uses TRBV7-6 and TRBJ2-5; the best D guess is TRBD1, with 6 bases matching. Sequences were obtained from PBMCs. The TCR was taken from a woman aged 18-29 years in good health and CMV-seropositive. At the DNA level, the sequence is TGTGCCAGCAGCTTAGATCCAGGGGATGAGACCCAGTACTTC. This codes for CASSLDPGDETQYF. Extended through the reference TRBV7-6 and TRBJ2-5 proteins, this CDR3 yields the full variable domain: GAGVSQSPRYKVTKRGQDVALRCDPISGHVSLYWYRQALGQGPEFLTYFNYEAQQDKSGLPNDRFSAERPEGSISTLTIQRTEQRDSAMYRCASSLDPGDETQYFGPGTRLLVL.